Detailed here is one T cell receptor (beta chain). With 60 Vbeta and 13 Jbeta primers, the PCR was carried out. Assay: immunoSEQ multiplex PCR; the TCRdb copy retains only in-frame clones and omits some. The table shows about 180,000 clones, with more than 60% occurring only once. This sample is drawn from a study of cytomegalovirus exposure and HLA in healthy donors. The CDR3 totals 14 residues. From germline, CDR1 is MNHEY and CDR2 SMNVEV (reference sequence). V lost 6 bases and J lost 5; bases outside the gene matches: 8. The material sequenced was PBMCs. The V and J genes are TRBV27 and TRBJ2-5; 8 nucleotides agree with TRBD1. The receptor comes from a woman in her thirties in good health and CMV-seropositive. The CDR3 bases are TGTGCCAGCAGGGCCTCAGGGGGCTTTGAGACCCAGTACTTC. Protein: CASRASGGFETQYF.